This entry lists 29 T cell receptor beta chains sequenced from one sample in a study of blood T cell repertoires in COVID-19 (dated by TCRdb to about 2020). Library preparation used the immunoSEQ multiplex PCR assay. The source is immuneACCESS, and TCRdb retained only in-frame sequences with V and J called. Part of the clones is not carried over; for the studies checked, unresolved V genes explain less than half of this, and the remainder is unexplained. The sample table contains some 320,000 clones; only one count was recorded for around 87% of them. The ten largest clones take up approximately 8.1% of the sample. Source material: peripheral blood. These receptors originate from a woman aged 45-65 years who had recovered from COVID-19.

This clone is a singleton in its sample. The chain joins TRBV7-2 to TRBJ2-1; D perhaps matches TRBD1 (5 bases). From germline, CDR1 is SGHTA and CDR2 FQGNSA. Trimming removed 1 base at V and 4 bases at J, with 11 bases between. The CDR3 runs 15 residues. The CDR3 nucleotides are TGTGCCAGCAGCTTAGTAAGCGACAGATACAATGAGCAGTTCTTC. It codes for CASSLVSDRYNEQFF.

The V and J genes are TRBV24-1 and TRBJ1-6; D uncertain. The ends were cut back, 6 bases at V and 8 bases at J, with 10 bases in the middle. The CDR3 contains 13 residues. Germline V gives CDR1 KGHDR, CDR2 SFDVKD. For the CDR3, the DNA is TGTGCCACCAGTCTGGGAGGTGATTCACCCCTCCACTTT. As protein: CATSLGGDSPLHF.

V is TRBV15 and J is TRBJ1-5, with a tentative D call TRBD1 (6 bases). CDR3 length: 12 residues. Trimming cost V 3 bases and J 7 bases, with 7 bases left between them. In germline, CDR1 is LNHNV, CDR2 YYDKDF (reference sequence). The CDR3 DNA reads as TGTGCCACCAGCAGGGACAGCCAGCCCCAGCATTTT. Translated, it gives CATSRDSQPQHF.

The chain is built from TRBV7-2 and TRBJ2-2; D uncertain. Between the trimmed V and J ends, which lost 4 bases and 7 bases, there was a span of 10 bases. The germline gives CDR1 SGHTA, CDR2 FQGNSA. The CDR3 length is 13 residues. CDR3 DNA sequence: TGTGCCAGCAGCTCCCAGGCAGACGGGGAGCTGTTTTTT. It encodes CASSSQADGELFF.

CDR3 DNA: TGTGCCTGGAGTGGGGGGCTAGGAACCGGGGAGCTGTTTTTT. Translated, it gives CAWSGGLGTGELFF. This chain joins TRBV30 and TRBJ2-2; possibly TRBD1 for D (6 bases). The CDR3 is 14 residues long. Trimming shortened V by 1 base and J by 5 bases, and 11 bases separated the two germline ends. Germline CDR1 GTSNPN, CDR2 SVGIG (reference sequence).

The genes are TRBV7-2 and TRBJ2-3, with no clear D. The ends were cut back, 1 base at V and 2 bases at J, with 10 bases in the middle. This CDR3 contains 15 residues. CDR1 and CDR2 (germline): SGHTA, FQGNSA. The CDR3 sequence is CASSLVDYATDTQYF. In nucleotides, the CDR3 is TGTGCCAGCAGCTTAGTAGATTACGCCACAGATACGCAGTATTTT.

The CDR3 is CASSLPPAGSGKRPQHF. The CDR3, as DNA: TGTGCCAGCAGTTTACCCCCGGCAGGGTCTGGTAAGAGGCCCCAGCATTTT. J is TRBJ1-5 and V is TRBV28; the D gene is possibly TRBD1 (5 bases). This CDR3 is built from 17 residues. V lost 2 bases and J 9 bases, leaving 23 bases between the germline ends. Germline loops: CDR1 MDHEN, CDR2 SYDVKM.

A remark on this clone: Other DNA sequences in this specimen translate into the identical CDR3. This chain uses TRBV7-2 with TRBJ1-5, with 7 bases identical to TRBD1. The V gene's germline CDR1 is SGHTA and CDR2 FQGNSA. The CDR3 is 14 residues long. Losses at the gene ends were 3 bases for V and 2 bases for J; bases not matched to a gene: 1. The CDR3 sequence is CASSLQGGNQPQHF. In nucleotides, the CDR3 is TGTGCCAGCAGCTTGCAGGGGGGCAATCAGCCCCAGCATTTT.

This sequence joins TRBV6-5 and TRBJ2-7; 7 bases agree with TRBD1. CDR3 length: 12 residues. The junction had 5 bases not matched to a gene; V was cut back by 8 bases and J by 4 bases. The V gene's germline CDR1 is MNHEY and CDR2 SVGAGI. The CDR3 DNA follows: TGTGCCAGCTCGACAGGGTCGTACGAGCAGTACTTC. It translates to CASSTGSYEQYF.

V gene TRBV23-1 combines with J gene TRBJ1-5; D possibly corresponds to TRBD1 (5 bases). TRBV23-1 is reported as an ORF; its role is uncertain. The V end lost 2 bases, the J end lost 5 bases, and 10 bases lay between the germline ends. The CDR3 loop spans 14 amino acids. Here the CDR3 DNA reads TGCGCCAGCAGTCAAGGGGGGGAGGATCAGCCCCAGCATTTT. Encoded protein: CASSQGGEDQPQHF.

The V call is TRBV21-1, the J call TRBJ1-6. TRBV21-1 is termed a pseudogene. The CDR3 is 14 amino acids. DNA of the CDR3: TGTGCCAGCAGCAGGAGCTCCTATAATTCACCCCTCCACTTT. This encodes CASSRSSYNSPLHF.

In this sample, this clone turned up once. V usage is TRBV20-1 and J usage is TRBJ2-3; D unclear. The CDR3 contains 9 residues. The germline gives CDR1 DFQATT, CDR2 SNEGSKA (reference sequence). The germline V and J ends were trimmed by 6 bases and 6 bases, with 4 bases remaining between them. Here the CDR3 reads CSAIDTQYF. The CDR3 nucleotides are TGCAGTGCCATTGATACGCAGTATTTT.

The chain couples TRBV5-6 to TRBJ1-2; 8 nucleotides line up with TRBD1. Trimming at V came to 0 bases and at J to 2 bases, leaving 6 bases not matched to a gene. Germline CDR1 is SGHDT and CDR2 is YYEEEE. The CDR3 has 16 residues. Here the CDR3 DNA reads TGTGCCAGCAGCTTGGTGTCAGGGGGCGTAAACTATGGCTACACCTTC. Amino acids: CASSLVSGGVNYGYTF.

The chain uses TRBV28 and TRBJ2-5; D is unresolved. CDR1 and CDR2 from the germline V gene are MDHEN and SYDVKM. The CDR3 is made up of 15 amino acids. V lost 3 bases and J 5 bases, leaving 16 bases between the germline ends. The CDR3 region has the DNA TGTGCCAGCAGTTTCTCCCCTATTGAGCTGGAGACCCAGTACTTC. It is translated as CASSFSPIELETQYF.

The CDR3 DNA reads TGTGCCAGCAGGGGGACAGGATCCCCTCTAGTCTATGGCTACACCTTC. It specifies CASRGTGSPLVYGYTF. V gene TRBV25-1 combines with J gene TRBJ1-2; 8 bases agree with TRBD1. Trimming removed 6 bases from V and 4 bases from J; junction bases left unmatched: 13. This CDR3 region has 16 residues. Germline V CDR1 and CDR2: MGHDK, SYGVNS.

This chain links TRBV30 with TRBJ1-5, with D perhaps TRBD1 (6 bases). The V end was cut by 2 bases, the J end by 5 bases, with 16 bases between. The CDR3 loop spans 15 amino acids. The V gene's germline CDR1 is GTSNPN and CDR2 SVGIG (reference sequence). The CDR3 here is CAWSYLGTPDQPQHF. The CDR3 DNA reads as TGTGCCTGGAGTTATCTAGGGACACCCGATCAGCCCCAGCATTTT.

This chain uses TRBV24-1 with TRBJ2-3, with D perhaps matching TRBD2 (6 bases). The V gene's germline CDR1 is KGHDR and CDR2 SFDVKD. The CDR3 spans 13 residues. Trimming shortened V by 4 bases and J by 6 bases, and 10 bases separated the two germline ends. The CDR3 DNA sequence: TGTGCCACCAGTGAGCCGGGGGATGATACGCAGTATTTT. This codes for CATSEPGDDTQYF.

The gene calls are TRBV28 and TRBJ2-1; the D gene is possibly TRBD2 (6 bases). Germline CDR1 is MDHEN and CDR2 is SYDVKM. Trimming took 4 bases from V and 5 from J, leaving 12 bases between them. The CDR3 is 14 amino acids. The CDR3 nucleotides are TGTGCCAGCAGTTGGGGCGGGGCCCACAATGAGCAGTTCTTC. This encodes CASSWGGAHNEQFF.

V and J are TRBV10-3 and TRBJ2-3, with 7 positions matching TRBD2. This CDR3 region has 15 residues. The junction had 4 bases not matched to a gene; V was cut back by 0 bases and J by 4 bases. Per the germline V gene, CDR1 is ENHRY and CDR2 is SYGVKD. The CDR3: CAISESGLGADTQYF. CDR3 nucleotide sequence: TGTGCCATCAGTGAGTCAGGACTAGGAGCAGATACGCAGTATTTT.

This clone appeared once. The chain joins TRBV9 to TRBJ2-1; a possible D gene is TRBD1 (6 bases). This CDR3 is built from 17 residues. Trimming shortened V by 4 bases and J by 0 bases, and 17 bases separated the two germline ends. Germline values: CDR1 SGDLS, CDR2 YYNGEE. The CDR3 nucleotides read TGTGCCAGCAGCCCCCACTCGGGACACAGCTCCTACAATGAGCAGTTCTTC. It encodes CASSPHSGHSSYNEQFF.

The chain employs TRBV5-6 and TRBJ1-2; 7 nucleotides agree with TRBD1. This CDR3 comprises 13 residues. The germline V gene has CDR1 SGHDT and CDR2 YYEEEE. After removal of 3 bases from V and 7 bases from J, the junction contained 6 bases not matched to a gene. CDR3 in DNA: TGTGCCAGCAGCTATGACAGGGCCTCTGGCTACACCTTC. Translated: CASSYDRASGYTF.

This rearrangement joins TRBV4-2 to TRBJ2-3, with D unresolved. Germline-derived CDR1 and CDR2 are LGHNA and YNFKEQ. CDR3 length equals 15 residues. Trimming shortened V by 0 bases and J by 1 base, and 8 bases separated the two germline ends. CDR3: CASSQDRIRTDTQYF. The CDR3, as DNA: TGTGCCAGCAGCCAAGATAGAATACGCACAGATACGCAGTATTTT.

The chain combines TRBV5-4 with TRBJ2-5; TRBD2 agrees at 10 bases. The CDR3 length is 16 residues. Trimming removed 4 bases from V and 5 bases from J; junction bases left unmatched: 11. CDR1 SGHNT and CDR2 YYREEE come from the germline V gene (reference sequence). The DNA for the CDR3 is TGTGCCAGCAGCCAGAAGGCTAGCGGGGGACGGGAGACCCAGTACTTC. Translated, it gives CASSQKASGGRETQYF.

The rearrangement uses TRBV18 and TRBJ1-1; D is unresolved. The CDR3 is made up of 15 amino acids. V was clipped by 4 bases and J by 0 bases, with 12 bases between them. Germline CDR1 and CDR2: KGHSH and LQKENI. CDR3 region: CASSLEGNMNTEAFF. CDR3 DNA sequence: TGTGCCAGCTCACTTGAGGGCAACATGAACACTGAAGCTTTCTTT. Combining the CDR3 with reference TRBV18 and TRBJ1-1 gives the whole variable domain NAGVMQNPRHLVRRRGQEARLRCSPMKGHSHVYWYRQLPEEGLKFMVYLQKENIIDESGMPKERFSAEFPKEGPSILRIQQVVRGDSAAYFCASSLEGNMNTEAFFGQGTRLTVV.

This chain connects TRBV11-2 to TRBJ1-1; D gene ambiguous. From germline, CDR1 is SGHAT and CDR2 FQNNGV. CDR3 length: 11 residues. Trimming cost V 1 base and J 6 bases, with 3 bases left between them. CDR3: CASSLAAEAFF. CDR3 DNA sequence: TGTGCCAGCAGCTTAGCTGCTGAAGCTTTCTTT.

The chain employs TRBV5-5 and TRBJ2-1, with a weak D call TRBD2 (5 bases). This CDR3 is 15 amino acids long. CDR1 and CDR2 (germline): SGHKS, YYEKEE (reference sequence). Trimming left V 4 bases short and J 3 bases short, with 14 bases between. DNA for the CDR3: TGTGCCAGCAGCGTGGAGGTGCAGGTCTACAATGAGCAGTTCTTC. Residues: CASSVEVQVYNEQFF.

The V call is TRBV3-1 (or the pseudogene TRBV3-2), the J call TRBJ2-5, with D possibly TRBD2 on 5 matching bases. V was clipped by 4 bases and J by 7 bases, with 10 bases between them. Germline values: CDR1 LGHDT, CDR2 YNNKEL (reference sequence). This CDR3 comprises 12 residues. The CDR3 nucleotides are TGTGCCAGCAGCCCGATCGAGGGGACCCAGTACTTC. Translated, it gives CASSPIEGTQYF.

This chain uses TRBV12-3 or TRBV12-4 with TRBJ2-1; 8 nucleotides match TRBD1. The CDR3 consists of 13 residues. J lost 10 bases, V lost 6 bases, and 8 bases had no gene match. The DNA for the CDR3 is TGTGCCAGCAGCCCAGGGGGCGGCGTGGAGCAGTTCTTC. Protein: CASSPGGGVEQFF.

This chain uses TRBV5-1 with TRBJ1-1, with TRBD1 matching over 7 bases. V trimming: 4 bases; J trimming: 1 base; junction bases outside the gene matches: 13. From germline, CDR1 is SGHRS and CDR2 YFSETQ. The CDR3 is 17 residues long. This CDR3 reads CASSPKRQGSWNTEAFF. CDR3 DNA sequence: TGCGCCAGCAGCCCCAAGAGACAGGGTTCATGGAACACTGAAGCTTTCTTT.